Listed here are 20 T cell receptor beta chains from one sample, sequenced in a study of persistence of HIV-infected CD4 T cells. Cells were stimulated with CMV-infected fibroblast lysates at 10 ug/mL. Sorted nonresponding memory CD4+ T cells were CD40L-negative, CD69-negative, CD45RO-high. Their antigens remain unidentified. Sequencing used immunoSEQ version 4 in survey mode. Measured with immunoSEQ multiplex PCR; TCRdb has only the in-frame clones, and not every one. The profile shows 35,000 to 40,000 clones, more than 70% of them singletons. The sequencing used CD4+ T cells sorted from PBMCs after roughly 18-hour stimulation, collected from a patient who received antiretroviral therapy. These receptors originate from an adult man with HIV who was CMV-seropositive.

The rearrangement joins TRBV5-4 to TRBJ2-7; 9 nucleotides match TRBD2. Unmatched junction bases numbered 9, after V lost 2 bases and J lost 6 bases. The germline gives CDR1 SGHNT, CDR2 YYREEE (reference sequence). The CDR3 is 15 amino acids. CDR3 in amino acids: CASSLFAGGPAEQYF. DNA of the CDR3: TGTGCCAGCAGCTTATTCGCGGGGGGGCCGGCCGAGCAGTACTTC.

The genes are TRBV7-8 and TRBJ1-2, with TRBD1 matching 9 bases. The CDR3 contains 14 residues. From germline, CDR1 is SGHVS and CDR2 FQNEAQ. Unmatched junction bases numbered 9, after V lost 5 bases and J lost 8 bases. The CDR3, as DNA: TGTGCCAGCAGCCTCACAGGGGGCGTGAAGGGCTACACCTTC. This encodes CASSLTGGVKGYTF.

V is TRBV12-5 and J is TRBJ2-6; 9 positions match TRBD1. The ends lost 7 bases at V and 0 bases at J; junction bases unmatched: 7. The CDR3 is 17 residues long. Germline V gene data show CDR1 as LGHNT and CDR2 as FRNRAP. This CDR3 reads CASVPGQGISGANVLTF. In DNA, the CDR3 is TGTGCTAGTGTTCCGGGACAGGGCATCTCTGGGGCCAACGTCCTGACTTTC.

The J gene is TRBJ1-6, the V gene TRBV9; D call uncertain. The CDR3 length is 14 residues. CDR1 is SGDLS, CDR2 YYNGEE, per germline. Trimming pared 0 bases from V and 7 bases from J, leaving 8 bases between. The CDR3 sequence: CASSVDSYNSPLHF. The CDR3 region has the DNA TGTGCCAGCAGCGTAGACAGCTACAATTCACCCCTCCACTTT.

The chain recombines TRBV6-5 with TRBJ1-6; TRBD1 is a possible D gene (5 bases). V was clipped by 6 bases and J by 5 bases, with 11 bases between them. CDR1 is MNHEY, CDR2 SVGAGI, per germline. The CDR3 is 14 residues long. The CDR3 DNA is TGTGCCAGCAGAGTGAGCAGGGATAATTCACCCCTCCACTTT. It encodes CASRVSRDNSPLHF.

The chain employs TRBV3-1 (or the pseudogene TRBV3-2) and TRBJ1-6, with unresolved D. Germline V CDR1 and CDR2: LGHDT, YNNKEL (reference sequence). This CDR3 spans 13 amino acids. V lost 5 bases, J lost 11 bases, and 13 bases lay in between. The CDR3 is CASSSPGLTPLHF. The DNA for the CDR3 is TGTGCCAGCAGCTCCCCGGGTCTGACACCCCTCCACTTT.

The V call is TRBV18, the J call TRBJ2-2, with D possibly matching TRBD2 (6 bases). The CDR3 is 15 amino acids. In germline, CDR1 is KGHSH, CDR2 LQKENI. Deletions cut 6 bases from V and 1 base from J, with 12 bases between. CDR3 coding DNA: TGTGCCAGCTCCGCGGGGCAGTTGAACACCGGGGAGCTGTTTTTT. This gives the protein CASSAGQLNTGELFF.

A single count supports this clone. The rearrangement uses TRBV6-5 and TRBJ1-3, with 8 bases lining up with TRBD1. CDR3 length equals 15 residues. The J segment lost 4 bases and the V segment lost 0 bases, leaving 2 bases of the junction unmatched. Per germline, CDR1 MNHEY and CDR2 SVGAGI. As DNA, the CDR3 is TGTGCCAGCAGTTACTCGGGACAGGAAGGAAACACCATATATTTT. Encoded protein: CASSYSGQEGNTIYF.

CDR3: CASSLDSQPSREQYF. The CDR3 bases are TGTGCCAGCAGCTTGGACTCCCAACCCTCGAGGGAGCAGTACTTC. This chain connects TRBV13 to TRBJ2-7; possibly TRBD2 for D (5 bases). This CDR3 spans 15 amino acids. V lost 3 bases and J lost 7, with 19 bases in between. Looked up from germline, CDR1 is PRHDT and CDR2 is FYEKMQ (reference sequence).

The chain uses TRBV19 and TRBJ1-5; 9 positions agree with TRBD1. The V segment lost 7 bases and the J segment 7 bases; nucleotides outside the gene matches: 8. The CDR3 contains 14 residues. CDR1 and CDR2 from the germline V gene are LNHDA and SQIVND (reference sequence). CDR3 DNA: TGTGCCAGTAAACGGACAGGGGTTGACCAGCCCCAGCATTTT. This translates into CASKRTGVDQPQHF.

This chain uses TRBV10-2 with TRBJ1-1; 7 bases match TRBD1. The CDR3 contains 14 residues. Germline CDR1 WSHSY, CDR2 SAAADI. Germline trimming cut 5 bases from V and 0 bases from J; bases unmatched to any gene: 3. CDR3 loop: CASSLGTVNTEAFF. Here the CDR3 DNA reads TGCGCCAGCAGTCTTGGGACAGTGAACACTGAAGCTTTCTTT.

This chain joins TRBV6-5 and TRBJ1-3; D may be TRBD1 (6 bases). Germline V lookup: CDR1 MNHEY, CDR2 SVGAGI. The CDR3 sequence is 14 residues long. Deletions cut 9 bases from V and 0 bases from J, with 12 bases between. Written as DNA, the CDR3 is TGTGCCAGTCACCGGGACATCTCTGGAAACACCATATATTTT. Its protein product is CASHRDISGNTIYF.

DNA for the CDR3: TGTGCCAGCAGTGAAGGCGCGAGCTCTGGAAACACCATATATTTT. Protein: CASSEGASSGNTIYF. The chain links TRBV25-1 to TRBJ1-3; D remains unclear. Germline V gene lookup returns CDR1 MGHDK and CDR2 SYGVNS. Trimming took 2 bases from V and 0 from J, leaving 8 bases between them. There are 15 residues in the CDR3.

This chain uses TRBV5-8 with TRBJ2-1; no definite D call. Trimming shortened V by 2 bases and J by 1 base, and 10 bases separated the two germline ends. The germline CDR1 and CDR2 sequences are SGHTS and YDEGEE. The CDR3 contains 15 residues. CDR3 amino acids: CASSFSHGSYNEQFF. CDR3 DNA sequence: TGTGCCAGCAGCTTTTCACACGGATCCTACAATGAGCAGTTCTTC. The variable domain in full, with the rest retrieved from reference TRBV5-8 and TRBJ2-1, is EAGVTQSPTHLIKTRGQQATLRCSPISGHTSVYWYQQALGLGLQFLLWYDEGEERNRGNFPPRFSGRQFPNYSSELNVNALELEDSALYLCASSFSHGSYNEQFFGPGTRLTVL.

This clone was found once. The chain is built from TRBV9 and TRBJ1-4, with TRBD1 matching 7 bases. This CDR3 contains 17 residues. V lost 2 bases and J lost 3; bases outside the gene matches: 10. Germline lookup yields CDR1 SGDLS and CDR2 YYNGEE. The CDR3 DNA sequence: TGTGCCAGCAGCGTCACACTCGCGACAGGGCCTAATGAAAAACTGTTTTTT. Protein: CASSVTLATGPNEKLFF. Using reference TRBV9 and TRBJ1-4 for the parts outside the CDR3, the full variable domain is DSGVTQTPKHLITATGQRVTLRCSPRSGDLSVYWYQQSLDQGLQFLIQYYNGEERAKGNILERFSAQQFPDLHSELNLSSLELGDSALYFCASSVTLATGPNEKLFFGSGTQLSVL.

V is TRBV5-1 and J is TRBJ1-6, with TRBD1 matching 8 bases. Per germline, CDR1 SGHRS and CDR2 YFSETQ. The length of the CDR3 is 18 residues. Unmatched junction bases numbered 13, after V lost 2 bases and J lost 6 bases. The CDR3 loop reads CASSLIPGQGVGNSPLHF. The DNA for the CDR3 is TGCGCCAGCAGCTTAATCCCTGGACAGGGAGTGGGTAATTCACCCCTCCACTTT.

The count of this clone is one. V and J are TRBV7-3 and TRBJ2-7, with 12 bases lining up with TRBD2. Germline CDR1 is SGHTA and CDR2 is FQGTGA. CDR3 length: 15 residues. Unmatched junction bases numbered 9, after V lost 5 bases and J lost 7 bases. CDR3 sequence (DNA): TGTGCCAGCAGCCCTCTAGCGGGGGGGCCTCGGGAGCAGTACTTC. This translates into CASSPLAGGPREQYF.

The CDR3: CASSPRSADTQYF. The CDR3 region has the DNA TGTGCCAGCAGCCCTCGCTCGGCGGATACGCAGTATTTT. The gene calls are TRBV7-9 and TRBJ2-3; D call uncertain. Germline CDR1 SEHNR, CDR2 FQNEAQ (reference sequence). The V and J ends lost 5 bases and 6 bases respectively, with 12 bases between them. This CDR3 is built from 13 residues. The full variable domain, in which reference TRBV7-9 and TRBJ2-3 provide the parts outside the CDR3, is DTGVSQNPRHKITKRGQNVTFRCDPISEHNRLYWYRQTLGQGPEFLTYFQNEAQLEKSRLLSDRFSAERPKGSFSTLEIQRTEQGDSAMYLCASSPRSADTQYFGPGTRLTVL.

CDR3 nucleotide sequence: TGTGCCAGCAGTTACTCCGGGACAGGGGGATTATACGAGCAGTACTTC. This translates into CASSYSGTGGLYEQYF. The V call is TRBV6-5, the J call TRBJ2-7; TRBD1 matches at 11 bases. Germline CDR1 MNHEY, CDR2 SVGAGI. Losses at the gene ends were 0 bases for V and 4 bases for J; bases not matched to a gene: 5. This CDR3 contains 16 residues.

The DNA of the CDR3 is TGTGCCAGTAAGGGACAGGGTCTAGCTGAAGCTTTCTTT. As protein: CASKGQGLAEAFF. The gene calls are TRBV19 and TRBJ1-1, with 9 positions matching TRBD1. Losses at the gene ends were 7 bases for V and 6 bases for J; bases not matched to a gene: 6. The CDR3 length is 13 residues. CDR1 and CDR2 from the germline V gene are LNHDA and SQIVND (reference sequence).